The 5 T cell receptor beta chains below were found in one sample sequenced in a study of spatial heterogeneity in lung cancer. Regarding time point: sample taken at primary tumor resection. A single record per CDR3 protein comes from TCRdb applying MiXCR to the 5' RACE reads. In the table there are about 23,000 distinct CDR3 sequences, around 5.1% of which are singletons. The source was PBMCs, collected at surgery. The receptor source for this set is a male donor with early-stage non-small cell lung cancer.

In its sample, this clonotype was seen many times. The V gene is TRBV12-3 or TRBV12-4, the J gene TRBJ2-7; TRBD1 agrees at 10 bases. CDR3 size: 14 residues. With V trimmed by 8 bases and J by 6 bases, 10 bases remained unmatched. Written as DNA, the CDR3 is TGTGCCAGCGGCCGGGACAGGGGCCTGGGCGAGCAGTACTTC. This gives the protein CASGRDRGLGEQYF.

There are many counts of this clonotype. This chain uses TRBV29-1 with TRBJ1-2, with D unresolved. CDR3 length: 10 residues. V was pared by 4 bases and J by 6 bases, with 6 bases between. The germline CDR1 and CDR2 sequences are SQVTM and ANQGSEA. The chain's CDR3 is CSVGPDGYTF. The CDR3 bases are TGCAGCGTTGGCCCAGATGGCTACACCTTC.

This clonotype has more than one count but fewer than ten. The V gene is TRBV6-1, the J gene TRBJ2-7; 9 positions match TRBD2. This CDR3 is 14 amino acids long. Per germline, CDR1 MNHNS and CDR2 SASEGT. The V segment lost 3 bases and the J segment 2 bases; nucleotides outside the gene matches: 2. The DNA of the CDR3 is TGTGCCAGCAGTGAGGCGGGAGGGCCCTACGAGCAGTACTTC. Protein product: CASSEAGGPYEQYF.

This clonotype was seen repeatedly, ten times or more. This chain uses TRBV7-8 with TRBJ2-7, with 14 bases aligning to TRBD2. Germline values: CDR1 SGHVS, CDR2 FQNEAQ. This CDR3 has 16 amino acids. V gave up 5 bases and J gave up 4 bases; unmatched junction bases: 7. This CDR3 reads CASSTRTSGRLYEQYF. As DNA, the CDR3 is TGTGCCAGCAGCACCCGGACTAGCGGGAGGCTTTACGAGCAGTACTTC.

This clonotype was counted ten times or more. This sequence joins TRBV19 and TRBJ1-4; 10 nucleotides match TRBD1. CDR1 is LNHDA, CDR2 SQIVND, per germline (reference sequence). The V gene end was trimmed by 6 bases and the J gene end by 8 bases; junction bases not matched to a gene: 9. The CDR3 contains 15 residues. In DNA, the CDR3 is TGTGCCAGTAGGGCCCAGGGGACAGGGGACGAAAAACTGTTTTTT. Encoded protein: CASRAQGTGDEKLFF.